This T cell receptor beta chain was sequenced in a study of CD8+ T cells in alopecia areata. Study as a whole: Tofacitinib exposure lasted 6 to 18 months, followed by 6 months off drug.

The germline V gene has CDR1 SSHAT and CDR2 FNYEAQ (reference sequence). This CDR3 spans 16 amino acids. The V gene lost 5 bases and the J gene lost 6 bases, with 19 bases spanning the gap. As to this clone: Its antigen is not known.

Findings and caveats of the study: Clonality was higher in lesional than normal scalp, especially in alopecia totalis/universalis.

It was cDNA, reverse transcribed from extracted RNA, that served as the sequencing template. Using immunoSEQ multiplex PCR, the repertoire was profiled, and TCRdb retains in-frame clones only, with some absent. This sample has approximately 59,000 clones; about half occur once, and the top ten carry 17%. In alopecia areata patients, both lesional scalp punch biopsies and peripheral blood were collected. Sorted out of PBMCs were CD4+ T cells and CD8+ T cells. The sample here was CD8+ T cells sorted from blood, taken at week 0. This TCR derives from a human donor with alopecia areata. The chain recombines TRBV7-7 with TRBJ2-2; D possibly corresponds to TRBD1 (6 bases). This chain's CDR3 is CASSLTTGAKAGELFF. CDR3 coding DNA: TGTGCCAGCAGCCTCACGACAGGAGCGAAGGCCGGGGAGCTGTTTTTT.